Shown below are 18 T cell receptor beta chains from a single sample sequenced in a study of cytomegalovirus exposure and HLA in healthy donors. Clones were read by immunoSEQ multiplex PCR, and TCRdb kept only the in-frame ones, dropping some. The repertoire holds over 200,000 clones, around four fifths seen once, with 5.5% to 6.5% in the top ten. Input material: PBMCs. The receptors were sampled from a young woman in good health and CMV-seronegative.

This clone was counted a single time. This chain joins TRBV4-1 and TRBJ2-1; D gene unclear. The ends were cut back, 6 bases at V and 4 bases at J, with 19 bases in the middle. CDR3 length: 16 residues. CDR1 and CDR2 (germline): MGHRA, YSYEKL. CDR3 protein: CASSPKVRDNYNEQFF. The CDR3, as DNA: TGCGCCAGCAGTCCCAAGGTAAGGGATAATTACAATGAGCAGTTCTTC.

This clone was recorded at least ten times. This chain joins TRBV28 and TRBJ1-2; D unresolved. The germline V gene has CDR1 MDHEN and CDR2 SYDVKM. CDR3 length equals 16 residues. The ends were cut back, 4 bases at V and 1 base at J, with 16 bases in the middle. CDR3 sequence (DNA): TGTGCCAGCAGTTCACCATCGGGAGGAGTTAACTATGGCTACACCTTC. Its protein is CASSSPSGGVNYGYTF.

As concerns this clone: This same CDR3 is encoded by further DNA sequences in the sample. The chain is built from TRBV5-1 and TRBJ2-5; D ambiguous. Germline-derived CDR1 and CDR2 are SGHRS and YFSETQ. Trimming shortened V by 0 bases and J by 2 bases, and 2 bases separated the two germline ends. There are 12 residues in the CDR3. CDR3 sequence (DNA): TGCGCCAGCAGCTTGGGTCAAGAGACCCAGTACTTC. Protein: CASSLGQETQYF.

CDR3 in amino acids: CASIGTGIRSQPQHF. CDR3 coding DNA: TGTGCCAGCATTGGAACCGGGATCCGTAGTCAGCCCCAGCATTTT. V is TRBV6-1 and J is TRBJ1-5, with D unclear. Trimming shortened V by 7 bases and J by 6 bases, and 19 bases separated the two germline ends. Germline V CDR1 and CDR2: MNHNS, SASEGT. The CDR3 is 15 amino acids.

The chain combines TRBV19 with TRBJ1-1; D remains unclear. Germline CDR1 is LNHDA and CDR2 is SQIVND (reference sequence). Trimming removed 1 base from V and 0 bases from J, with 6 bases in between. The CDR3 totals 14 residues. In nucleotides, the CDR3 is TGTGCCAGTAGTATAGGCACGGTGAACACTGAAGCTTTCTTT. This codes for CASSIGTVNTEAFF.

The chain couples TRBV6-5 to TRBJ2-1; 7 nucleotides align to TRBD2. Per germline, CDR1 MNHEY and CDR2 SVGAGI. CDR3 size: 15 residues. Trimming removed 2 bases from V and 7 bases from J; junction bases left unmatched: 8. The CDR3 DNA reads TGTGCCAGCAGTTACCAGCGGGGCTGGGGAAATGAGCAGTTCTTC. As protein: CASSYQRGWGNEQFF.

The chain has TRBV7-2 and TRBJ1-5, with D possibly being TRBD1 (6 bases). The germline V gene encodes CDR1 SGHTA and CDR2 FQGNSA. V shed 2 bases and J shed 7 bases, with 12 bases lying between them. The CDR3 runs 14 residues. The CDR3 region is CASSLQGQGQPQHF. The CDR3 DNA reads TGTGCCAGCAGCTTACAGGGGCAAGGCCAGCCCCAGCATTTT.

This clone occurred once. CDR3: CASSLLGASGRALTGELFF. For the CDR3, the DNA is TGTGCCAGCAGCCTCCTTGGGGCTAGCGGGAGGGCCCTCACCGGGGAGCTGTTTTTT. V usage is TRBV7-6 and J usage is TRBJ2-2; 12 nucleotides align to TRBD2. V shed 5 bases, J shed 4 bases, and the junction held 14 bases outside the gene matches. Germline V CDR1 and CDR2: SGHVS, FNYEAQ. The CDR3 length is 19 residues.

The J gene is TRBJ2-1, the V gene TRBV18, with D perhaps matching TRBD2 (5 bases). CDR1 is KGHSH and CDR2 is LQKENI in the germline V gene. V dropped 2 bases and J dropped 6 bases, with 17 bases sitting between them. The CDR3 consists of 16 residues. The CDR3 reads CASSPISDLTSNEQFF. CDR3 DNA sequence: TGTGCCAGCTCACCAATTTCTGACCTCACTAGCAATGAGCAGTTCTTC.

The CDR3 region is CASSEGQRQPQHF. CDR3 nucleotide sequence: TGTGCCAGCAGTGAAGGACAACGTCAGCCCCAGCATTTT. The V and J genes are TRBV2 and TRBJ1-5; D is unclear. V lost 1 base and J lost 6, with 7 bases in between. CDR1 SNHLY and CDR2 FYNNEI come from the germline V gene. The CDR3 sequence is 13 residues long.

This clone was counted once. The chain employs TRBV5-1 and TRBJ1-6; D is ambiguous. Trimming left V 0 bases short and J 10 bases short, with 14 bases between. CDR1 and CDR2 (germline): SGHRS, YFSETQ. This CDR3 spans 15 amino acids. In DNA form, the CDR3 reads TGCGCCAGCAGCTTGGCCGGGGAGGTCAGGTCACCCCTCCACTTT. This codes for CASSLAGEVRSPLHF.

This chain links TRBV27 with TRBJ2-3; 10 positions match TRBD2. CDR1 and CDR2 (germline): MNHEY, SMNVEV (reference sequence). The CDR3 totals 16 residues. Trimming cost V 5 bases and J 2 bases; bases outside gene matches: 7. The CDR3 is CASSLTSGTTTDTQYF. The CDR3, as DNA: TGTGCCAGCAGTCTAACTAGCGGGACGACCACAGATACGCAGTATTTT.

The chain carries TRBV28 and TRBJ2-7; 9 bases are shared with TRBD1. The V segment lost 10 bases and the J segment 6 bases; nucleotides outside the gene matches: 13. Germline V gene data show CDR1 as MDHEN and CDR2 as SYDVKM. The CDR3 runs 14 residues. The CDR3 protein is CATHRDRASSEQYF. CDR3 nucleotide sequence: TGTGCCACCCACCGGGACAGGGCCAGCTCCGAGCAGTACTTC.

This clone appeared a single time. V and J are TRBV27 and TRBJ2-2, with 11 bases fitting TRBD2. The V gene's germline CDR1 is MNHEY and CDR2 SMNVEV (reference sequence). This CDR3 has 18 amino acids. Germline trimming cut 4 bases from V and 5 bases from J; bases unmatched to any gene: 12. DNA of the CDR3: TGTGCCAGCAGTTGGTTAGCGGGGGGGGGCATGGGGACCGGGGAGCTGTTTTTT. Protein product: CASSWLAGGGMGTGELFF.

The chain has TRBV6-5 and TRBJ2-7, with 8 bases lining up with TRBD1. The CDR3 totals 13 residues. From germline, CDR1 is MNHEY and CDR2 SVGAGI. Losses at the gene ends were 6 bases for V and 9 bases for J; bases not matched to a gene: 10. The CDR3: CASSSALGTGQYF. The CDR3, as DNA: TGTGCCAGCAGCTCCGCCTTAGGGACAGGGCAGTACTTC.

The chain recombines TRBV9 with TRBJ2-2; D ambiguous. CDR1 is SGDLS and CDR2 is YYNGEE in the germline V gene. The CDR3 is 16 residues long. Trimming pared 1 base from V and 1 base from J, leaving 11 bases between. This chain's CDR3 is CASSVNGRVNTGELFF. The CDR3 nucleotides read TGTGCCAGCAGCGTAAATGGTAGGGTGAACACCGGGGAGCTGTTTTTT.

This rearrangement joins TRBV19 to TRBJ1-2; maybe TRBD1 (6 bases). CDR1 is LNHDA and CDR2 is SQIVND in the germline V gene (reference sequence). Trimming shortened V by 5 bases and J by 2 bases, and 18 bases separated the two germline ends. The CDR3 spans 16 residues. CDR3 nucleotides: TGTGCCAGTAGTCCAGACGGGGGCGCGGGAAACTATGGCTACACCTTC. Protein sequence: CASSPDGGAGNYGYTF.

The chain recombines TRBV5-1 with TRBJ2-7, with D possibly matching TRBD1 (6 bases). V was trimmed by 5 bases and J by 3 bases, leaving 12 bases between them. The CDR3 contains 13 residues. Germline V gives CDR1 SGHRS, CDR2 YFSETQ. CDR3: CASRRTDLYEQYF. CDR3 nucleotide sequence: TGCGCCAGCAGGAGGACAGACCTCTACGAGCAGTACTTC.